This entry is about one T cell receptor (beta chain). The sample is drawn from a study of blood T cell repertoires in COVID-19. Study as a whole: The samples span acute and convalescent COVID-19 from the United States, Italy and Spain. T cells, B-cell-depleted T cells, or PBMCs supplied cDNA or gDNA.

Germline CDR1 reads LGHDT; CDR2 reads YNNKEL (reference sequence). The CDR3 runs 17 residues. J gave up 7 bases and V 4 bases, and 17 bases lay outside the gene matches. Original analysis: The assay estimated nucleated cells by amplifying reference gene primers. Libraries were prepared by immunoSEQ multiplex PCR; TCRdb keeps only in-frame clonotypes and omits some of them. The V and J calls and clone size come from that table; D and trimming were worked out from the DNA. The top ten hold about 2.6% of the sample, which has some 160,000 clones, roughly 90% seen once. The genes are TRBV3-1 (or the pseudogene TRBV3-2) and TRBJ1-2; 8 bases align to TRBD1. The material sequenced was peripheral blood. The sequence derives from a man aged 55 to 70 with acute or convalescent COVID-19. The CDR3 DNA sequence: TGTGCCAGCAGCCCCTTCCGACAGGGGATAAAGGCTCTTGGCTACACCTTC. Translated, it gives CASSPFRQGIKALGYTF.